Below are 2 T cell receptor beta chains sequenced from a single sample in a study of OX40 agonist ivuxolimab in advanced cancers. Clones were sequenced by immunoSEQ multiplex PCR, and TCRdb holds only the in-frame ones, with some missing. The table records about 44,000 clones, over 70% of them present only once. Sequences were derived from CD4+ or CD8+ T cells sorted from blood, sampled in a trial of the OX40 agonist ivuxolimab. The receptor set was obtained from an adult with an advanced solid tumor such as melanoma, head and neck, liver or kidney cancer.

V gene TRBV11-2 combines with J gene TRBJ2-7, with TRBD2 matching over 9 bases. CDR3 size: 16 residues. Germline trimming cut 5 bases from V and 4 bases from J; bases unmatched to any gene: 12. Germline-derived CDR1 and CDR2 are SGHAT and FQNNGV. The chain's CDR3 is CASSPVGGRAWYEQYF. The CDR3 DNA reads TGTGCCAGCAGCCCAGTGGGCGGGAGGGCCTGGTACGAGCAGTACTTC.

J is TRBJ1-4 and V is TRBV7-2, with 7 bases identical to TRBD1. The length of the CDR3 is 18 residues. V dropped 4 bases and J dropped 3; count of bases not matched to a gene: 14. Germline CDR1 SGHTA, CDR2 FQGNSA. The CDR3 region is CASSSLAAKGTANEKLFF. CDR3 coding DNA: TGTGCCAGCAGCTCCTTAGCGGCCAAAGGGACAGCTAATGAAAAACTGTTTTTT.